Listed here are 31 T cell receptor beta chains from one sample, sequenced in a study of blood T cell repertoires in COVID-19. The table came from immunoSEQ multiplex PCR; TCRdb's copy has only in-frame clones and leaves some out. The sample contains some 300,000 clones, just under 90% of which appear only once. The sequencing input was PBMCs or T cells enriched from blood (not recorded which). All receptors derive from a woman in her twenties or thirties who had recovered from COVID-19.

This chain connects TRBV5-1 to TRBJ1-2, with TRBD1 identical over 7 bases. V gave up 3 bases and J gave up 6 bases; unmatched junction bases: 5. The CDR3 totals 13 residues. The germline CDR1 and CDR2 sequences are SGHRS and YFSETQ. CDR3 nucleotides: TGCGCCAGCAGCTCGGGACAGCTTGATGGCTACACCTTC. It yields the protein CASSSGQLDGYTF.

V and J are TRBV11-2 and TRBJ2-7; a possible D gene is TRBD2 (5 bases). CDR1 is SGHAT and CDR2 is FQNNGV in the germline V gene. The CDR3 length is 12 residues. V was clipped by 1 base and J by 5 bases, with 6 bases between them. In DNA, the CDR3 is TGTGCCAGCAGCTTAGCGGGAAACGAGCAGTACTTC. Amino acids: CASSLAGNEQYF. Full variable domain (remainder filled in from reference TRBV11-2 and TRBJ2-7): EAGVAQSPRYKIIEKRQSVAFWCNPISGHATLYWYQQILGQGPKLLIQFQNNGVVDDSQLPKDRFSAERLKGVDSTLKIQPAKLEDSAVYLCASSLAGNEQYFGPGTRLTVT.

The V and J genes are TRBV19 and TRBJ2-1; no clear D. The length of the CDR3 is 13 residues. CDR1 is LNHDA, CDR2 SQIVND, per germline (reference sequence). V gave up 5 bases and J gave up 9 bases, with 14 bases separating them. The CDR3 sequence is CASSGFTIGEQFF. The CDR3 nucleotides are TGTGCCAGTAGTGGTTTTACTATTGGTGAGCAGTTCTTC.

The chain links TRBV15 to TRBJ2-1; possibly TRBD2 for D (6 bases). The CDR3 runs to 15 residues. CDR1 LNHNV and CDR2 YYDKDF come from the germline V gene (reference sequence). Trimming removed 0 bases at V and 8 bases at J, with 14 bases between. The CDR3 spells CATSRDRASVYEQFF. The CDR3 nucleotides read TGTGCCACCAGCAGAGATCGGGCTAGCGTCTATGAGCAGTTCTTC. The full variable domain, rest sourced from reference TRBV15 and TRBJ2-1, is DAMVIQNPRYQVTQFGKPVTLSCSQTLNHNVMYWYQQKSSQAPKLLFHYYDKDFNNEADTPDNFQSRRPNTSFCFLDIRSPGLGDTAMYLCATSRDRASVYEQFFGPGTRLTVL.

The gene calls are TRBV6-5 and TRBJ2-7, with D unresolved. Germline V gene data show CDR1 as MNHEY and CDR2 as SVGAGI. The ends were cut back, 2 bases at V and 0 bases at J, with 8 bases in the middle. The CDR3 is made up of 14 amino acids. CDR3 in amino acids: CASSYEDNSYEQYF. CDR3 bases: TGTGCCAGCAGTTACGAGGATAACTCCTACGAGCAGTACTTC.

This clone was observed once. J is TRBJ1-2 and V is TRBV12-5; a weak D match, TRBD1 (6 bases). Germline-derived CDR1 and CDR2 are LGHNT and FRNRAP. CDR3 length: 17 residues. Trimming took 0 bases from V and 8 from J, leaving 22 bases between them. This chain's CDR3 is CASGLVIREGDMSGYTF. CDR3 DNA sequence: TGTGCTAGTGGTTTGGTCATCCGAGAGGGGGACATGTCCGGCTACACCTTC.

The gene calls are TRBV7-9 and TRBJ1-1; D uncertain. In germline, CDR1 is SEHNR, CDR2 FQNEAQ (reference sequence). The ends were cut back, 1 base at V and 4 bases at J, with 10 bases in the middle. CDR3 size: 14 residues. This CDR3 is CASSLVMGSTEAFF. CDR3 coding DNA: TGTGCCAGCAGCTTAGTTATGGGGAGCACTGAAGCTTTCTTT.

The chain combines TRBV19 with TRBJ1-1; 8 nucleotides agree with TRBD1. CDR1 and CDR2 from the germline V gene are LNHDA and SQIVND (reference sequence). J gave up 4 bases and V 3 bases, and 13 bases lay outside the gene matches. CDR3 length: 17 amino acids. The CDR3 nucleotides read TGTGCCAGTAGTATGTTCAGGGGGCGAGAGTGGGGCACTGAAGCTTTCTTT. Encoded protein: CASSMFRGREWGTEAFF.

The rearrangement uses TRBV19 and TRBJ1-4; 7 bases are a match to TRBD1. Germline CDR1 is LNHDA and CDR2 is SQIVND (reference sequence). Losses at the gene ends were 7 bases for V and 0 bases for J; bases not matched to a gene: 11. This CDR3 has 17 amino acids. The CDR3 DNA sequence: TGTGCCAGTAATCCGACAGGGACCTTTGCAACTAATGAAAAACTGTTTTTT. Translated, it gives CASNPTGTFATNEKLFF. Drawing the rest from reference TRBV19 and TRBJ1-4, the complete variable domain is DGGITQSPKYLFRKEGQNVTLSCEQNLNHDAMYWYRQDPGQGLRLIYYSQIVNDFQKGDIAEGYSVSREKKESFPLTVTSAQKNPTAFYLCASNPTGTFATNEKLFFGSGTQLSVL.

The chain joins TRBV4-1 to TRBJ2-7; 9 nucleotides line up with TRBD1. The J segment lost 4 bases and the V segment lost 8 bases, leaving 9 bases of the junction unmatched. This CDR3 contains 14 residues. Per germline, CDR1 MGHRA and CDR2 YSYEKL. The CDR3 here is CASSLGTGNYEQYF. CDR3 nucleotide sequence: TGCGCCAGCTCCCTGGGGACAGGGAATTACGAGCAGTACTTC.

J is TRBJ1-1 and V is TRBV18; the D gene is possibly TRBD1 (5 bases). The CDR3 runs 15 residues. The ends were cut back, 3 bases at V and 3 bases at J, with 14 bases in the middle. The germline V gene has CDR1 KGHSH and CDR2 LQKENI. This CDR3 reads CASSPPGGGHTEAFF. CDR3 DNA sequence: TGTGCCAGCTCACCGCCCGGGGGAGGCCACACTGAAGCTTTCTTT. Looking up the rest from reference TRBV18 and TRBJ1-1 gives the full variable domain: NAGVMQNPRHLVRRRGQEARLRCSPMKGHSHVYWYRQLPEEGLKFMVYLQKENIIDESGMPKERFSAEFPKEGPSILRIQQVVRGDSAAYFCASSPPGGGHTEAFFGQGTRLTVV.

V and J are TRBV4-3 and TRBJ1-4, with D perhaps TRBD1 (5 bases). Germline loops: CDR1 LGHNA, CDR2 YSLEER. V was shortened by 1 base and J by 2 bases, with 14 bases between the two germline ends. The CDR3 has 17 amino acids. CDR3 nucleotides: TGCGCCAGCAGCCAAGCCCCTTTTGCAGGGACTAATGAAAAACTGTTTTTT. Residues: CASSQAPFAGTNEKLFF.

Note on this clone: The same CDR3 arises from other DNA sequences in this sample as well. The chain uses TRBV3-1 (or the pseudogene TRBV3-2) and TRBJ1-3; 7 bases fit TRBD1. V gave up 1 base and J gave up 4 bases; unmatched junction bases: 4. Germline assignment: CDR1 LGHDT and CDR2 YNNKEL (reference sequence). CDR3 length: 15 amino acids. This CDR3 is CASSQGQGSGNTIYF. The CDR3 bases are TGTGCCAGCAGCCAAGGACAGGGATCCGGAAACACCATATATTTT.

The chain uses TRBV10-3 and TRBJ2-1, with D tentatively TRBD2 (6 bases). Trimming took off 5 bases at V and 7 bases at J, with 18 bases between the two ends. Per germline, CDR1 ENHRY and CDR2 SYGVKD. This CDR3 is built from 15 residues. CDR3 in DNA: TGTGCCATCAGTACGGAGGCCGGGGGTCCAAATGAGCAGTTCTTC. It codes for CAISTEAGGPNEQFF.

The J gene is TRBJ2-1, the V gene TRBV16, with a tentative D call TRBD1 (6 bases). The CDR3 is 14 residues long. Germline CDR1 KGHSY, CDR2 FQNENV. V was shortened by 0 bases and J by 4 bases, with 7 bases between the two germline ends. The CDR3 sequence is CASSQSGAYNEQFF. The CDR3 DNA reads TGTGCCAGCAGCCAATCGGGGGCGTACAATGAGCAGTTCTTC.

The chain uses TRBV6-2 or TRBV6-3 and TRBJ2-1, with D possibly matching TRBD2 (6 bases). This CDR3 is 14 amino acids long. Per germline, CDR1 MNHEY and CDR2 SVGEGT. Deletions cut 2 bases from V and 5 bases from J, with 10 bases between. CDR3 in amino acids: CASSYVGGHNEQFF. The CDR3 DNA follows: TGTGCCAGCAGTTACGTGGGAGGTCACAATGAGCAGTTCTTC.

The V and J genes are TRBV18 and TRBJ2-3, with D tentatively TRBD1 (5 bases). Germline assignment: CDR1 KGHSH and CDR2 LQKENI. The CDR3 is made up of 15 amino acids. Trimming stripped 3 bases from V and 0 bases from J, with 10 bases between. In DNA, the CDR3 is TGTGCCAGCTCACCGACCGGACATAGCACAGATACGCAGTATTTT. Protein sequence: CASSPTGHSTDTQYF. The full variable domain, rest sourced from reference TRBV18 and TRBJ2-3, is NAGVMQNPRHLVRRRGQEARLRCSPMKGHSHVYWYRQLPEEGLKFMVYLQKENIIDESGMPKERFSAEFPKEGPSILRIQQVVRGDSAAYFCASSPTGHSTDTQYFGPGTRLTVL.

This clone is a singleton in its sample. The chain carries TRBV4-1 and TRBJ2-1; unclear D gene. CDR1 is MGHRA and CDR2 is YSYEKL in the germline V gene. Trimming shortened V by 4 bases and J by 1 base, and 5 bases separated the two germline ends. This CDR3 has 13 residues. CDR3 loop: CASSPGSYNEQFF. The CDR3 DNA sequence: TGCGCCAGCAGCCCCGGGTCCTACAATGAGCAGTTCTTC.

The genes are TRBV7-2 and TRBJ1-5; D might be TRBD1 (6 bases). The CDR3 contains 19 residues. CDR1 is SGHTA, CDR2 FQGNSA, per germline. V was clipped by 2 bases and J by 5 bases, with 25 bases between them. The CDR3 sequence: CASSLIGGMGAGLHQPQHF. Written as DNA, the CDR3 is TGTGCCAGCAGCTTAATCGGTGGTATGGGGGCTGGTTTGCATCAGCCCCAGCATTTT.

For the CDR3, the DNA is TGTGCCATCAGTGGGACAGGGGGTGGCTACACCTTC. The encoded protein is CAISGTGGGYTF. The chain uses TRBV10-3 and TRBJ1-2; 10 nucleotides line up with TRBD1. The junction had 0 bases not matched to a gene; V was cut back by 4 bases and J by 7 bases. The length of the CDR3 is 12 residues. Germline V lookup: CDR1 ENHRY, CDR2 SYGVKD.

The CDR3 DNA follows: TGTGCCAGCAGTTACTACGCGGGTGAAGCTTTCTTT. Its translation: CASSYYAGEAFF. V usage is TRBV6-5 and J usage is TRBJ1-1; no definite D call. In germline, CDR1 is MNHEY, CDR2 SVGAGI. The germline V and J ends were trimmed by 1 base and 7 bases, with 7 bases remaining between them. The length of the CDR3 is 12 residues.

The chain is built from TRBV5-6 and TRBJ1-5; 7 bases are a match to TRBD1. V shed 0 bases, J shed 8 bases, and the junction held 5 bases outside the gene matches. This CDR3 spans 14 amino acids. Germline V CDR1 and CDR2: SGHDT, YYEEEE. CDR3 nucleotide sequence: TGTGCCAGCAGCTTGGGAGGGGGCAGGGAGCCCCAGCATTTT. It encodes CASSLGGGREPQHF.

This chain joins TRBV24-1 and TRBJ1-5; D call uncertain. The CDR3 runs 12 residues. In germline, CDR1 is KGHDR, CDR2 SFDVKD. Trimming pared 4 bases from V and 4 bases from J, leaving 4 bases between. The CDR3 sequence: CATSDPNQPQHF. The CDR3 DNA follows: TGTGCCACCAGTGACCCAAATCAGCCCCAGCATTTT.

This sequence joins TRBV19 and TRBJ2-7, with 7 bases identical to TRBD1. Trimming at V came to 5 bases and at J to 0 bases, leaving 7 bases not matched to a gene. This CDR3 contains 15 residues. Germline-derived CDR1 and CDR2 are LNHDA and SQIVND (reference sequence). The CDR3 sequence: CASSLGQSSSYEQYF. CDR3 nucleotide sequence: TGTGCCAGTAGTTTGGGACAGTCGAGCTCCTACGAGCAGTACTTC.

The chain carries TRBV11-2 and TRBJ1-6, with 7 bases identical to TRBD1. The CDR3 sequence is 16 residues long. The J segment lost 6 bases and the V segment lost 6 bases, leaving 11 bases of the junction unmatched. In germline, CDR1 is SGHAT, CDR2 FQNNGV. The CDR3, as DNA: TGTGCCAGCAGTCGATTGACAGGGTCCAGTAATTCACCCCTCCACTTT. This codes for CASSRLTGSSNSPLHF.

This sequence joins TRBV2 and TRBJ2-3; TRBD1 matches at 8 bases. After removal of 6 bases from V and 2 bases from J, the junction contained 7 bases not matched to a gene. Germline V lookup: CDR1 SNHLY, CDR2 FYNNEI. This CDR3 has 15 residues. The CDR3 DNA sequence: TGTGCCAGCAGAAATGGACAGGGCTACACAGATACGCAGTATTTT. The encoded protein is CASRNGQGYTDTQYF. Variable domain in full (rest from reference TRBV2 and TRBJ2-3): EPEVTQTPSHQVTQMGQEVILRCVPISNHLYFYWYRQILGQKVEFLVSFYNNEISEKSEIFDDQFSVERPDGSNFTLKIRSTKLEDSAMYFCASRNGQGYTDTQYFGPGTRLTVL.

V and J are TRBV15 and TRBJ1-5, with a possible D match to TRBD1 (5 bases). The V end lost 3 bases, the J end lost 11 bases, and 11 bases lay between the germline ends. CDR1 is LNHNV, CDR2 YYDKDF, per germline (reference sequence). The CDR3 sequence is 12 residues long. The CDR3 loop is CATSSNPGAQHF. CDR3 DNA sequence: TGTGCCACCAGCAGCAACCCGGGGGCCCAGCATTTT.

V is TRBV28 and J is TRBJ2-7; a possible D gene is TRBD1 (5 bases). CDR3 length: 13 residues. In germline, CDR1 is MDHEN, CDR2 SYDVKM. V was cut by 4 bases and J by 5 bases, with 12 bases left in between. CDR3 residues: CASSSQGYHEQYF. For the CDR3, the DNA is TGTGCCAGCAGTTCGCAGGGTTATCACGAGCAGTACTTC.

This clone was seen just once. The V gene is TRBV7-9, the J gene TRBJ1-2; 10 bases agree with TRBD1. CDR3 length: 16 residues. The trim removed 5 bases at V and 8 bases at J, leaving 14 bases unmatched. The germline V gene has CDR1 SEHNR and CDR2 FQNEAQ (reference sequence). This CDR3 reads CASSPPGRQGALGYTF. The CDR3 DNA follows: TGTGCCAGCAGCCCCCCGGGTCGACAGGGGGCCTTGGGCTACACCTTC.

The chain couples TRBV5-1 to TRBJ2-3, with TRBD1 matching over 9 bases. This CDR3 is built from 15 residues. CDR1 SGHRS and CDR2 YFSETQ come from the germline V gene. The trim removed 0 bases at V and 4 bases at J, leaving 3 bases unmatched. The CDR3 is CASSLVGQGPDTQYF. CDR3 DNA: TGCGCCAGCAGCTTGGTGGGACAGGGCCCAGATACGCAGTATTTT.

This CDR3 is CASSYHRGTGDEKLFF. CDR3 nucleotides: TGTGCCAGCAGTTACCATAGGGGGACAGGGGATGAAAAACTGTTTTTT. V usage is TRBV6-5 and J usage is TRBJ1-4; 10 nucleotides align to TRBD1. CDR3 size: 16 residues. The trim removed 2 bases at V and 6 bases at J, leaving 6 bases unmatched. CDR1 is MNHEY, CDR2 SVGAGI, per germline.